The 27 T cell receptor beta chains below were found in one sample sequenced in a study of high-grade serous ovarian cancer treatment subgroups. Tumor samples were taken before definitive surgery or chemotherapy. Assay used: immunoSEQ multiplex PCR; TCRdb lists only in-frame clones, some missing. In the table there are 15,000 to 20,000 clones, roughly 75% of which are singletons. Sequencing used tumor tissue. Source of these receptors: a human donor with high-grade serous ovarian cancer.

Of note for this clone: The junction departs from the called germline gene at one end, perhaps through a read error. V usage is TRBV2 and J usage is TRBJ2-1; D unclear. Germline CDR1 SNHLY, CDR2 FYNNEI. This CDR3 contains 14 residues. The CDR3 nucleotides are TGTGTCAGCAGTCCGAGACTTACCTACAATGAGCAGTTCTTC. Its protein is CVSSPRLTYNEQFF.

The rearrangement uses TRBV5-1 and TRBJ1-5; D remains unclear. The V gene lost 5 bases and the J gene lost 4 bases, with 19 bases spanning the gap. There are 16 residues in the CDR3. The germline gives CDR1 SGHRS, CDR2 YFSETQ. The CDR3 DNA follows: TGCGCCAGCAGTCCGAACCTGTTAGGCGGGAATCAGCCCCAGCATTTT. Amino acid sequence: CASSPNLLGGNQPQHF. The complete variable domain, with remaining parts taken from reference TRBV5-1 and TRBJ1-5, reads KAGVTQTPRYLIKTRGQQVTLSCSPISGHRSVSWYQQTPGQGLQFLFEYFSETQRNKGNFPGRFSGRQFSNSRSEMNVSTLELGDSALYLCASSPNLLGGNQPQHFGDGTRLSIL.

The chain has TRBV4-1 and TRBJ1-5, with no clear D. The V gene's germline CDR1 is MGHRA and CDR2 YSYEKL. The CDR3 length is 15 residues. Trimming took 0 bases from V and 7 from J, leaving 13 bases between them. The CDR3 nucleotides are TGCGCCAGCAGCCAAGATTTCTCCAAAAAACAGCCCCAGCATTTT. It codes for CASSQDFSKKQPQHF.

The CDR3 loop reads CASNGQGAVQYF. The DNA of the CDR3 is TGTGCCAGCAACGGACAGGGGGCAGTGCAGTACTTC. This chain joins TRBV5-8 and TRBJ2-7; TRBD1 agrees at 11 bases. The CDR3 covers 12 residues. Germline loops: CDR1 SGHTS, CDR2 YDEGEE. Trimming took 6 bases from V and 9 from J; bases not matched to a gene: 5.

The chain carries TRBV2 and TRBJ1-2; perhaps TRBD1 as D (5 bases). The CDR3 contains 16 residues. V dropped 7 bases and J dropped 0 bases, with 18 bases sitting between them. The V gene's germline CDR1 is SNHLY and CDR2 FYNNEI. CDR3 loop: CASKKEGLRANYGYTF. The CDR3 DNA reads as TGTGCCAGCAAGAAGGAGGGGTTGCGAGCTAACTATGGCTACACCTTC.

This chain connects TRBV6-7 to TRBJ2-7, with TRBD1 as a possible D gene (6 bases). TRBV6-7 is designated an ORF whose function remains uncertain. The CDR3 has 13 amino acids. V lost 7 bases and J 2 bases, leaving 12 bases between the germline ends. The CDR3 spells CASIQGSTYEQYF. In DNA form, the CDR3 reads TGTGCCAGCATCCAGGGGTCCACCTACGAGCAGTACTTC.

The chain recombines TRBV6-1 with TRBJ1-1; a possible D gene is TRBD1 (5 bases). CDR3 length equals 13 residues. Germline CDR1 and CDR2: MNHNS and SASEGT. V was trimmed by 3 bases and J by 7 bases, leaving 12 bases between them. CDR3 coding DNA: TGTGCCAGCAGTGAGACGGGGGTTGGTGAAGCTTTCTTT. It is translated as CASSETGVGEAFF.

The chain carries TRBV27 and TRBJ2-3; 10 bases agree with TRBD2. V shed 3 bases, J shed 7 bases, and the junction held 10 bases outside the gene matches. Germline V lookup: CDR1 MNHEY, CDR2 SMNVEV (reference sequence). CDR3 length equals 16 residues. DNA of the CDR3: TGTGCCAGCAGTTTCCTAGCGGGAGTGGGTGAGAATACGCAGTATTTT. Encoded protein: CASSFLAGVGENTQYF.

J is TRBJ2-5 and V is TRBV11-3; D unclear. This CDR3 is 12 amino acids long. The germline V and J ends were trimmed by 8 bases and 2 bases, with 9 bases remaining between them. Looked up from germline, CDR1 is SGHNT and CDR2 is YENEEA. The CDR3 here is CASSSSQETQYF. The DNA for the CDR3 is TGTGCCAGCTCGTCTTCACAAGAGACCCAGTACTTC.

The V call is TRBV10-3, the J call TRBJ2-5; TRBD2 matches 15 bases. The V gene end was trimmed by 4 bases and the J gene end by 4 bases; junction bases not matched to a gene: 7. This CDR3 is 17 amino acids long. Germline-derived CDR1 and CDR2 are ENHRY and SYGVKD. DNA for the CDR3: TGTGCCATCAGTGGACGGACTAGCGGGAGGGGCGGAGAGACCCAGTACTTC. It is translated as CAISGRTSGRGGETQYF.

J is TRBJ1-4 and V is TRBV28; D is ambiguous. Germline V gives CDR1 MDHEN, CDR2 SYDVKM. Trimming shortened V by 7 bases and J by 0 bases, and 12 bases separated the two germline ends. There are 15 residues in the CDR3. Here the CDR3 DNA reads TGTGCCAGCACCCCCTCCCAGGCAACTAATGAAAAACTGTTTTTT. Its protein is CASTPSQATNEKLFF. The whole variable domain, filled in from reference TRBV28 and TRBJ1-4, reads DVKVTQSSRYLVKRTGEKVFLECVQDMDHENMFWYRQDPGLGLRLIYFSYDVKMKEKGDIPEGYSVSREKKERFSLILESASTNQTSMYLCASTPSQATNEKLFFGSGTQLSVL.

The V call is TRBV28, the J call TRBJ1-1; D is undetermined. The CDR3 has 13 residues. CDR1 and CDR2 (germline): MDHEN, SYDVKM. V was pared by 2 bases and J by 2 bases, with 6 bases between. CDR3 loop: CASSLTLNTEAFF. Written as DNA, the CDR3 is TGTGCCAGCAGTTTAACCTTAAACACTGAAGCTTTCTTT.

This rearrangement joins TRBV6-6 to TRBJ1-6, with a weak D call TRBD1 (6 bases). Germline loops: CDR1 MNHNY, CDR2 SVGAGI (reference sequence). Deletions cut 5 bases from V and 7 bases from J, with 18 bases between. The CDR3 consists of 16 residues. CDR3 loop: CASSTKGGGPNSPLHF. CDR3 DNA sequence: TGTGCCAGCAGTACCAAAGGTGGGGGGCCCAATTCACCCCTCCACTTT.

The CDR3 here is CASSYSGGFYEQYF. CDR3 in DNA: TGTGCCAGCAGTTACTCTGGCGGATTCTACGAGCAGTACTTC. The J gene is TRBJ2-7, the V gene TRBV6-5; D is undetermined. V dropped 0 bases and J dropped 3 bases, with 9 bases sitting between them. Germline V gives CDR1 MNHEY, CDR2 SVGAGI. The CDR3 totals 14 residues.

This clone turned up a few times. DNA for the CDR3: TGTGCCAGCAGCCAAGGGACAGGGTGGACCGGGGAGCTGTTTTTT. The encoded protein is CASSQGTGWTGELFF. The chain links TRBV4-2 to TRBJ2-2; TRBD1 agrees at 8 bases. Per germline, CDR1 LGHNA and CDR2 YNFKEQ. The V segment lost 1 base and the J segment 5 bases; nucleotides outside the gene matches: 3. CDR3 length: 15 residues.

The chain couples TRBV29-1 to TRBJ1-1; weak D call: TRBD1 (6 bases). Germline CDR1 SQVTM, CDR2 ANQGSEA. The CDR3 covers 13 residues. The V and J ends lost 5 bases and 2 bases respectively, with 12 bases between them. CDR3 protein: CSVLDRTNTEAFF. The CDR3 DNA reads as TGCAGCGTTTTAGACAGGACTAACACTGAAGCTTTCTTT.

The V and J genes are TRBV19 and TRBJ2-3; the D gene is possibly TRBD1 (6 bases). Germline V gives CDR1 LNHDA, CDR2 SQIVND (reference sequence). The CDR3 contains 15 residues. Between the trimmed V and J ends, which lost 8 bases and 0 bases, there was a span of 15 bases. CDR3 region: CASRTGSTSTDTQYF. CDR3 DNA sequence: TGTGCCAGTCGCACAGGGTCTACTAGCACAGATACGCAGTATTTT.

The sample holds a few counts of this clone. This sequence joins TRBV7-9 and TRBJ1-5, with no clear D. The V gene's germline CDR1 is SEHNR and CDR2 FQNEAQ (reference sequence). Trimming stripped 2 bases from V and 5 bases from J, with 7 bases between. The CDR3 covers 13 residues. The CDR3 region is CASSLYGHQPQHF. In DNA form, the CDR3 reads TGTGCCAGCAGCTTATACGGACATCAGCCCCAGCATTTT.

The rearrangement links TRBV6-6 to TRBJ1-5; D unclear. The V and J ends lost 8 bases and 3 bases respectively, with 8 bases between them. CDR1 is MNHNY, CDR2 SVGAGI, per germline (reference sequence). There are 12 residues in the CDR3. CDR3 region: CASQNSNQPQHF. For the CDR3, the DNA is TGTGCCAGCCAGAACTCCAATCAGCCCCAGCATTTT.

This clone was recorded a few times. Here the CDR3 reads CASRGTSGTYTGELFF. The CDR3 region has the DNA TGTGCCAGCAGGGGGACTAGCGGGACGTACACCGGGGAGCTGTTTTTT. V usage is TRBV2 and J usage is TRBJ2-2; TRBD2 matches 13 bases. J gave up 3 bases and V 6 bases, and 4 bases lay outside the gene matches. The CDR3 contains 16 residues. Germline CDR1 and CDR2: SNHLY and FYNNEI.

This chain connects TRBV30 to TRBJ1-6; D uncertain. V lost 2 bases and J lost 10, with 15 bases in between. Germline CDR1 is GTSNPN and CDR2 is SVGIG (reference sequence). CDR3 length equals 14 residues. CDR3 bases: TGTGCCTGGAGTTCGGAGGGTCTTGGCTCACCCCTCCACTTT. It yields the protein CAWSSEGLGSPLHF.

V and J are TRBV7-2 and TRBJ2-1; the D is unclear. Trimming stripped 8 bases from V and 4 bases from J, with 6 bases between. Germline V gene lookup returns CDR1 SGHTA and CDR2 FQGNSA. CDR3 length equals 11 residues. The CDR3, as DNA: TGTGCCAGCGGGAATTACAATGAGCAGTTCTTC. Its translation is CASGNYNEQFF.

The V and J genes are TRBV11-2 and TRBJ1-4; 8 bases map to TRBD1. Trimming took 1 base from V and 7 from J; bases not matched to a gene: 11. This CDR3 comprises 17 residues. Per the germline V gene, CDR1 is SGHAT and CDR2 is FQNNGV. CDR3 in DNA: TGTGCCAGCAGCTTAGGGGCCCAGGGGGCGCGAGGTGAAAAACTGTTTTTT. It is translated as CASSLGAQGARGEKLFF.

CDR3 amino acids: CASSPRLAGVENEQFF. The CDR3 region has the DNA TGTGCCAGCAGCCCACGACTAGCGGGAGTGGAAAATGAGCAGTTCTTC. The rearrangement uses TRBV11-3 and TRBJ2-1, with TRBD2 identical over 12 bases. The ends lost 5 bases at V and 7 bases at J; junction bases unmatched: 9. The CDR3 loop spans 16 amino acids. Germline CDR1 and CDR2: SGHNT and YENEEA.

The CDR3 here is CASSEGAGAFYEQYF. DNA of the CDR3: TGTGCCAGCAGTGAAGGGGCAGGGGCTTTCTACGAGCAGTACTTC. The chain combines TRBV6-1 with TRBJ2-7, with a tentative D call TRBD1 (6 bases). The CDR3 is made up of 15 amino acids. Trimming pared 1 base from V and 3 bases from J, leaving 13 bases between. Germline CDR1 is MNHNS and CDR2 is SASEGT.

The CDR3 sequence: CASTRGQGPDNEQFF. In nucleotides, the CDR3 is TGTGCCAGCACCCGGGGACAGGGGCCCGACAATGAGCAGTTCTTC. V and J are TRBV7-9 and TRBJ2-1; 10 bases align to TRBD1. Per the germline V gene, CDR1 is SEHNR and CDR2 is FQNEAQ (reference sequence). CDR3 length: 15 residues. Losses at the gene ends were 7 bases for V and 5 bases for J; bases not matched to a gene: 8.

A few counts support this clone. CDR3 nucleotides: TGTGCCAGCAGTTTTAATGCGGGACCCGAGCAGTACTTC. Encoded protein: CASSFNAGPEQYF. V gene TRBV27 combines with J gene TRBJ2-7; D perhaps matches TRBD2 (6 bases). V was clipped by 3 bases and J by 6 bases, with 12 bases between them. Looked up from germline, CDR1 is MNHEY and CDR2 is SMNVEV (reference sequence). This CDR3 is built from 13 residues.